Following are 14 T cell receptor beta chains from one sample sequenced in a study of regulatory T cells in long-lasting Graves disease. Regarding time point: newly diagnosed GD, antithyroid drugs for less than 3 months. PBMC RNA served as the TCR library source. Building the TCR beta libraries relied on iRepertoire HTBI primers, and CDR3 regions underwent Arm-PCR. TCRdb reprocessed the multiplex PCR reads with MiXCR, giving one entry per CDR3 protein. Altogether 500,000 or so distinct CDR3 sequences are present, about 17% being singletons, with the ten largest covering 12%. The sample was also reused in another study, on T cells in Graves' hyperthyroidism and ophthalmopathy.

The starting material was peripheral blood mononuclear cells (PBMCs), obtained at new diagnosis, from a patient treated with antithyroid drugs. The receptor source for this set is a man aged 35-49 years with Graves disease.

This clonotype was recorded at least ten times. V gene TRBV3-1 combines with J gene TRBJ1-1, with D unclear. The CDR3 consists of 13 residues. V was cut by 0 bases and J by 5 bases, with 7 bases left in between. The germline gives CDR1 LGHDT, CDR2 YNNKEL (reference sequence). CDR3 amino acids: CASSQDLETEAFF. Written as DNA, the CDR3 is TGTGCCAGCAGCCAAGATCTCGAAACTGAAGCTTTCTTT.

Ten or more counts support this clonotype. The chain carries TRBV20-1 and TRBJ2-5; D call uncertain. Germline V gene data show CDR1 as DFQATT and CDR2 as SNEGSKA (reference sequence). Trimming took 3 bases from V and 5 from J, leaving 10 bases between them. This CDR3 comprises 12 residues. CDR3 nucleotide sequence: TGCAGTGCTAGGGGGTTCGGGGAGACCCAGTACTTC. This codes for CSARGFGETQYF.

This clonotype was found many times. The V and J genes are TRBV29-1 and TRBJ2-1, with TRBD2 matching over 12 bases. Germline V gene data show CDR1 as SQVTM and CDR2 as ANQGSEA. This CDR3 region has 16 residues. V lost 3 bases and J lost 7; bases outside the gene matches: 10. The CDR3 reads CSVEASGRADVNEQFF. The CDR3 nucleotides read TGCAGCGTTGAGGCTAGCGGGAGGGCCGATGTTAATGAGCAGTTCTTC.

The V and J genes are TRBV5-1 and TRBJ2-6; 7 positions match TRBD1. V gave up 5 bases and J gave up 3 bases; unmatched junction bases: 8. Germline CDR1 is SGHRS and CDR2 is YFSETQ. This CDR3 spans 16 amino acids. CDR3 DNA: TGCGCCAGCAGGGCGATCACAGGGGATGGGGCCAACGTCCTGACTTTC. The encoded protein is CASRAITGDGANVLTF.

This clonotype was recorded many times. The genes are TRBV20-1 and TRBJ2-3, with a weak D call TRBD1 (6 bases). Per germline, CDR1 DFQATT and CDR2 SNEGSKA (reference sequence). V was cut by 3 bases and J by 5 bases, with 15 bases left in between. The CDR3 contains 14 residues. CDR3 in DNA: TGCAGTGCTAGTGCTTCAGGGGCTGGAGATACGCAGTATTTT. It is translated as CSASASGAGDTQYF.

This clonotype was seen repeatedly, ten times or more. The V and J genes are TRBV28 and TRBJ2-7, with 7 bases matching TRBD2. Per germline, CDR1 MDHEN and CDR2 SYDVKM. This CDR3 region has 14 residues. J gave up 4 bases and V 3 bases, and 6 bases lay outside the gene matches. CDR3 residues: CASSLAGVLYEQYF. CDR3 bases: TGTGCCAGCAGTTTGGCGGGAGTATTGTACGAGCAGTACTTC. The complete variable domain, with remaining parts taken from reference TRBV28 and TRBJ2-7, reads DVKVTQSSRYLVKRTGEKVFLECVQDMDHENMFWYRQDPGLGLRLIYFSYDVKMKEKGDIPEGYSVSREKKERFSLILESASTNQTSMYLCASSLAGVLYEQYFGPGTRLTVT.

The rearrangement links TRBV19 to TRBJ2-1; 8 nucleotides line up with TRBD2. This CDR3 has 16 amino acids. Germline V CDR1 and CDR2: LNHDA, SQIVND (reference sequence). V dropped 4 bases and J dropped 3; count of bases not matched to a gene: 8. CDR3 amino acids: CASSRIAGLIYNEQFF. CDR3 DNA: TGTGCCAGTAGTAGAATAGCGGGACTAATCTACAATGAGCAGTTCTTC.

This clonotype was found many times. The V and J genes are TRBV2 and TRBJ1-5; TRBD1 aligns across 7 bases. This CDR3 comprises 14 residues. Looked up from germline, CDR1 is SNHLY and CDR2 is FYNNEI. Germline trimming cut 4 bases from V and 3 bases from J; bases unmatched to any gene: 3. The CDR3 loop reads CASSARGNNQPQHF. In DNA, the CDR3 is TGTGCCAGCAGTGCCAGGGGGAACAATCAGCCCCAGCATTTT.

Ten or more counts support this clonotype. The chain links TRBV20-1 to TRBJ2-7, with D possibly TRBD1 on 5 matching bases. CDR3 length: 12 amino acids. Germline V CDR1 and CDR2: DFQATT, SNEGSKA (reference sequence). V gave up 6 bases and J gave up 3 bases, with 12 bases separating them. As DNA, the CDR3 is TGCAGTGCGGGGTGGGGCGGCTACGAGCAGTACTTC. This translates into CSAGWGGYEQYF.

The chain employs TRBV10-3 and TRBJ2-7; possibly TRBD1 or TRBD2 for D (6 bases each). CDR3 length equals 14 residues. V lost 10 bases to trimming and J lost 4 bases, with 20 bases between them. Per the germline V gene, CDR1 is ENHRY and CDR2 is SYGVKD. DNA for the CDR3: TGTGCCACCAAGGGGGGTCCATCGGGGTACGAGCAGTACTTC. It specifies CATKGGPSGYEQYF.

The rearrangement uses TRBV6-5 and TRBJ1-5; D not certain. V gave up 0 bases and J gave up 4 bases, with 4 bases separating them. CDR1 and CDR2 from the germline V gene are MNHEY and SVGAGI. The CDR3 length is 13 residues. In DNA form, the CDR3 reads TGTGCCAGCAGTTACTCAACGAATCAGCCCCAGCATTTT. Protein: CASSYSTNQPQHF.

Notes on this clonotype: A read error may explain this, as a much larger clone is one base away. CDR3 residues: CASTRTGFAKTQYF. The CDR3 DNA is TGTGCCAGCACGCGAACAGGGTTTGCGAAGACCCAGTACTTC. This sequence joins TRBV7-2 and TRBJ2-5; D possibly corresponds to TRBD1 (6 bases). The CDR3 contains 14 residues. Germline loops: CDR1 SGHTA, CDR2 FQGNSA. V was pared by 7 bases and J by 6 bases, with 18 bases between.

This clonotype was seen ten or more times. This chain joins TRBV7-8 and TRBJ1-2, with D uncertain. Deletions cut 3 bases from V and 8 bases from J, with 10 bases between. The germline gives CDR1 SGHVS, CDR2 FQNEAQ. This CDR3 has 12 amino acids. The CDR3 nucleotides are TGTGCCAGCAGCTTTTACGGGGAGGGCTACACCTTC. It is translated as CASSFYGEGYTF. Complete variable domain (other parts from reference TRBV7-8 and TRBJ1-2): GAGVSQSPRYKVAKRGQDVALRCDPISGHVSLFWYQQALGQGPEFLTYFQNEAQLDKSGLPSDRFFAERPEGSVSTLKIQRTQQEDSAVYLCASSFYGEGYTFGSGTRLTVV.

This chain joins TRBV20-1 and TRBJ2-7, with 9 positions matching TRBD1. The V gene end was trimmed by 4 bases and the J gene end by 7 bases; junction bases not matched to a gene: 8. Germline assignment: CDR1 DFQATT and CDR2 SNEGSKA (reference sequence). The CDR3 sequence is 13 residues long. The CDR3 bases are TGCAGTGCTAAAGGGGACAGGGTCGGGGAGCAGTACTTC. Its protein product is CSAKGDRVGEQYF.